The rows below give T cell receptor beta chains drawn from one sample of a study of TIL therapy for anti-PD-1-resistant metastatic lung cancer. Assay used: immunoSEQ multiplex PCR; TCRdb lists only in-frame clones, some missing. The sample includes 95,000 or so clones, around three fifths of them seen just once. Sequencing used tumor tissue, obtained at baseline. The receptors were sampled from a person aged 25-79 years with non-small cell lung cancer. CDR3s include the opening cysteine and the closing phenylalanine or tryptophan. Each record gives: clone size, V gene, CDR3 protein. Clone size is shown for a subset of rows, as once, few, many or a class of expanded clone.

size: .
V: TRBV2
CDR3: CAAGGSTGGTSSYEQYF

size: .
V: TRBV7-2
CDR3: CASSLVGAGELFF

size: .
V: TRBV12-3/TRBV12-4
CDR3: CASSFIGELFF

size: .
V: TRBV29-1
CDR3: CSVDLQRADEQFF

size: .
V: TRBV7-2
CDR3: CASSLDNYEQYF

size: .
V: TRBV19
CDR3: CASSIGGGGAFSTDTQYF

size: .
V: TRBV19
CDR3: CASSNAGHNQPQHF

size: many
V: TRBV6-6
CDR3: CASSSTGANTGELFF

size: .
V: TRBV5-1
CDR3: CASSFQSSYNEQFF

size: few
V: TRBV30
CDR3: CAWSEQFGREQYF

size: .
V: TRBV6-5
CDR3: CASRKQGDSPLHF

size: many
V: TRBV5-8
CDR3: CASTVKGLAGGKTQYF

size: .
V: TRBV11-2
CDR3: CASSLVRNYGYTF

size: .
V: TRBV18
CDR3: CASSRSRTSGGMDTQYF

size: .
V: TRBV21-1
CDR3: CASSKGPRGNGRYEQYF

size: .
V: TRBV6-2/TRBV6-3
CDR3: CASSKYTDTQYF

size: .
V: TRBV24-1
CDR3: CATSPGGKFGTEAFF

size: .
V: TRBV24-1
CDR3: CATSGGNALDNEQFF

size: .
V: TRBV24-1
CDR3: CATGQGGNQPQHF

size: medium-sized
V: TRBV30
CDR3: CAWSGLASHEQYF

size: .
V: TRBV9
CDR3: CASSAGLAGGQYEQYF

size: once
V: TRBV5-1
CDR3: CASSSPPGGKSYEQYF

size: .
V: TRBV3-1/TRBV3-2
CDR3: CASSHNWRGSGELFF

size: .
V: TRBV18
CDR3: CASSPRTGEQYF

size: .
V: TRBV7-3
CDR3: CASSFRPGNTGELFF

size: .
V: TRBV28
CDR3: CASSLEAGGGNEQFF

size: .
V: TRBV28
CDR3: CASSFLAGNEQFF

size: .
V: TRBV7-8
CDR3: CASSFLGSGETQYF

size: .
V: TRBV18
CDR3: CASSHIGQGSYNEQFF

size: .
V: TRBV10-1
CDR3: CASSESRQGQTEAFF

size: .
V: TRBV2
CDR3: CASRALNSPLHF

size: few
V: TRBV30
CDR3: CAWKTSSYEQYF

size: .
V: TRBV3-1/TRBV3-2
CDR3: CASSQYNQPQHF

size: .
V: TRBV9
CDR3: CASSASPEETQYF

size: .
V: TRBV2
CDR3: CASSEGWQEETQYF

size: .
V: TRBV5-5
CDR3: CASSQGASAEQFF

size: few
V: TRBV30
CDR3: CALGRGTSSYEQYF

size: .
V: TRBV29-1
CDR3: CSGTGTGDQDTQYF

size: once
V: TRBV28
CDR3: CASSFSTGELFF

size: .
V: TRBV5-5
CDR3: CASSLMGPQNTGELFF

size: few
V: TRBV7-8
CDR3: CASSLGDGWMPTNHPRGGELFF

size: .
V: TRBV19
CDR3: CASSNGQAAWGYTF

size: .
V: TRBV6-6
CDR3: CASSYSFNSPTDTQYF

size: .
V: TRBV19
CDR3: CASTLFGYSNQPQHF

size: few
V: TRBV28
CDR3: CASRPRTGANTGELFF

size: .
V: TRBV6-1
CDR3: CASSEFRLPGEQYF

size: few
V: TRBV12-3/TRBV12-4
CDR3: CASSLNGYTF

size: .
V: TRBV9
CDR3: CASSVGGFQETQYF

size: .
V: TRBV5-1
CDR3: CASSLDLAGVVEQYF

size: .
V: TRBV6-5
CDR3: CASSWAGGNQPQHF

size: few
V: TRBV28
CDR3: CASSSTGIGSYEQYF

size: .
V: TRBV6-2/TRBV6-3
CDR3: CASSYEGGGRPYEQYF

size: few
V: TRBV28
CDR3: CASSLLGTGAYNEQFF

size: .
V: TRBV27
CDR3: CASRTGGSGANVLTF

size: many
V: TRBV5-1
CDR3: CASSIKQGHEQFF

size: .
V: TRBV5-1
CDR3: CASSPDPGSPYSNQPQHF

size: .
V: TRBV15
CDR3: CATSPGSTDTQYF

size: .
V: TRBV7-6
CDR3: CASSLAGTRNTGELFF

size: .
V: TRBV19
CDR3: CASSDGAGAYEQYF

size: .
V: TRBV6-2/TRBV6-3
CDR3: CASSYEREGAVVDTQYF